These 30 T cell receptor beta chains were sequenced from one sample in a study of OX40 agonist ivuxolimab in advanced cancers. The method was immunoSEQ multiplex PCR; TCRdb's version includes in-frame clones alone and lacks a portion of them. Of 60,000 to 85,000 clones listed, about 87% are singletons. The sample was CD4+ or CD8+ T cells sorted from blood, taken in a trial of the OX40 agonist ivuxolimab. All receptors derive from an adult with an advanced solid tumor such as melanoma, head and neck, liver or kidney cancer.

The CDR3 DNA reads TGTGCCAGCAGCTTCACCGGGGCTTCCTATGGCTACACCTTC. Residues: CASSFTGASYGYTF. This sequence joins TRBV11-2 and TRBJ1-2, with D perhaps TRBD1 (5 bases). Germline V gene lookup returns CDR1 SGHAT and CDR2 FQNNGV. The V end was cut by 3 bases, the J end by 4 bases, with 12 bases between. This CDR3 has 14 residues. The full variable domain, its missing parts supplied by reference TRBV11-2 and TRBJ1-2, is EAGVAQSPRYKIIEKRQSVAFWCNPISGHATLYWYQQILGQGPKLLIQFQNNGVVDDSQLPKDRFSAERLKGVDSTLKIQPAKLEDSAVYLCASSFTGASYGYTFGSGTRLTVV.

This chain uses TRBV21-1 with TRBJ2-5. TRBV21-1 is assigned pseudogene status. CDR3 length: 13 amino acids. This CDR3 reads CASSTGTPRAQYF. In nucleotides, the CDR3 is TGTGCCAGCAGCACCGGGACGCCAAGGGCCCAGTACTTC.

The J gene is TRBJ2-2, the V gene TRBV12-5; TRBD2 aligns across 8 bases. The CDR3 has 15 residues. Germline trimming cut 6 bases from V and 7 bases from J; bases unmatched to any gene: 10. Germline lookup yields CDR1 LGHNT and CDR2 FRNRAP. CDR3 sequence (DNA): TGTGCTAGTGGCTCAACCGGGAGGGCCCACGGGGAGCTGTTTTTT. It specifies CASGSTGRAHGELFF.

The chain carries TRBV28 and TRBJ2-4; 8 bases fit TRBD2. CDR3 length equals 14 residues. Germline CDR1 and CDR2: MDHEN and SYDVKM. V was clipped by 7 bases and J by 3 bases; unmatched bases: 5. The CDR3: CASKTGTSKNIQYF. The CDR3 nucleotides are TGTGCCAGCAAGACCGGGACTAGCAAAAACATTCAGTACTTC.

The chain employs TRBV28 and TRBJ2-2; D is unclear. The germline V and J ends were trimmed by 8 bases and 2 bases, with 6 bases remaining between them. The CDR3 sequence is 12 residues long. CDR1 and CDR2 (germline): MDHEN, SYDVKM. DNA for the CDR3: TGTGCCAGCCACGAAAACACCGGGGAGCTGTTTTTT. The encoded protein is CASHENTGELFF.

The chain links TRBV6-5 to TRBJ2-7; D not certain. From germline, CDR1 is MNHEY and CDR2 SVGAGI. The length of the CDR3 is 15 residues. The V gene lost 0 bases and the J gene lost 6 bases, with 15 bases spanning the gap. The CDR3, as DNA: TGTGCCAGCAGTTACTCCGCTAGTCCAATACGCGAGCAGTACTTC. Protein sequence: CASSYSASPIREQYF.

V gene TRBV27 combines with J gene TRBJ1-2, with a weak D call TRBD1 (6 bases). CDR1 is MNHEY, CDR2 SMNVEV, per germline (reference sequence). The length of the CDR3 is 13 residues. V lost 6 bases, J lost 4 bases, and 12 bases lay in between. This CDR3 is CASRQGRAYGYTF. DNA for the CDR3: TGTGCCAGCAGGCAGGGGCGGGCCTATGGCTACACCTTC.

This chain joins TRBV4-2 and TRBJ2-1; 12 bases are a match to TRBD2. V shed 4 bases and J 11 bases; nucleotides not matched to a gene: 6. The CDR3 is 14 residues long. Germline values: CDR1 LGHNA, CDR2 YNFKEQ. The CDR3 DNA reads TGTGCCAGCAGCCGCCGACTAGCGGGGGATCAGCAGTTCTTC. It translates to CASSRRLAGDQQFF.

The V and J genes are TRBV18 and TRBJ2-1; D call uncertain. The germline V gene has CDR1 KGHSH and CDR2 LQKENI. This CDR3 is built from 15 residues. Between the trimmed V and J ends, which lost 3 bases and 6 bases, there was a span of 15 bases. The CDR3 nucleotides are TGTGCCAGCTCACCCCCGGCAGAGAGAGGCAATGAGCAGTTCTTC. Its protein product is CASSPPAERGNEQFF.

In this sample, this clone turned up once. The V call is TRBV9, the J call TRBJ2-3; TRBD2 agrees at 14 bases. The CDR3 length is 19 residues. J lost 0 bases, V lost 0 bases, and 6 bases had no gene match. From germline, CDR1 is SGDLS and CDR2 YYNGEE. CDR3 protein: CASSVGGLAGGPSTDTQYF. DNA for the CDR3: TGTGCCAGCAGCGTAGGTGGACTAGCGGGGGGCCCTAGCACAGATACGCAGTATTTT.

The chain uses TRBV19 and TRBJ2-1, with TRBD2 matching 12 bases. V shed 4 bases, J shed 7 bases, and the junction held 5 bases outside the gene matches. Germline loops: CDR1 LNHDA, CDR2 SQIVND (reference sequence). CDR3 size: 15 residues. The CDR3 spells CASSRGLAGWNEQFF. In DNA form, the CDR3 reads TGTGCCAGTAGTAGAGGACTAGCGGGATGGAATGAGCAGTTCTTC.

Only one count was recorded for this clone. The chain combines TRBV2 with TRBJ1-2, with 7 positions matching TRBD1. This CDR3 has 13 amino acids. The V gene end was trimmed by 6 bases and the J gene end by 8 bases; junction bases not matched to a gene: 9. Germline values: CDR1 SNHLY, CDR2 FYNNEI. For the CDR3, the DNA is TGTGCCAGCAGGGAGACGCTGACAGGGGGCTACACCTTC. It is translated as CASRETLTGGYTF.

CDR3 loop: CASSGVEGPHYEQYF. Here the CDR3 DNA reads TGTGCCAGCAGCGGGGTGGAGGGGCCACACTACGAGCAGTACTTC. The J gene is TRBJ2-7, the V gene TRBV11-2; D may be TRBD2 (6 bases). Germline assignment: CDR1 SGHAT and CDR2 FQNNGV. With 5 bases removed from V and 3 bases from J, the gap between germline ends came to 17 bases. The CDR3 spans 15 residues.

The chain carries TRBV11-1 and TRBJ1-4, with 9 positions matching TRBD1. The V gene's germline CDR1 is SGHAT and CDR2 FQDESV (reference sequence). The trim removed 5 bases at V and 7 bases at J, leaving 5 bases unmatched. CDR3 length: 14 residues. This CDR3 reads CASSRDRVSEKLFF. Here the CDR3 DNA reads TGTGCCAGCAGCCGGGACAGGGTCAGTGAAAAACTGTTTTTT.

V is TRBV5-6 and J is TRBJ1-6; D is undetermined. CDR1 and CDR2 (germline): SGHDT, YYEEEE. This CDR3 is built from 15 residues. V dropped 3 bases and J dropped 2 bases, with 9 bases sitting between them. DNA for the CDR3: TGTGCCAGCAGCTGGACGACGGCCTATAATTCACCCCTCCACTTT. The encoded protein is CASSWTTAYNSPLHF.

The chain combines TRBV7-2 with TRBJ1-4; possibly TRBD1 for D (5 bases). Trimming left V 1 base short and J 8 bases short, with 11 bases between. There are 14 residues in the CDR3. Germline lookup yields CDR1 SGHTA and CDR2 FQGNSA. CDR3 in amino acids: CASSLVGGGEKLFF. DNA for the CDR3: TGTGCCAGCAGCTTAGTTGGGGGAGGCGAAAAACTGTTTTTT.

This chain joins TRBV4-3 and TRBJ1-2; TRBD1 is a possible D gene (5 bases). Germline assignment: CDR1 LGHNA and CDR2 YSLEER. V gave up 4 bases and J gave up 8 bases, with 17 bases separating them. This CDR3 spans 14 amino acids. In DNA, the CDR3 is TGCGCCAGCAGCCCGGACGAGCAGGGTCGGGGCTACACCTTC. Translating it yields CASSPDEQGRGYTF.

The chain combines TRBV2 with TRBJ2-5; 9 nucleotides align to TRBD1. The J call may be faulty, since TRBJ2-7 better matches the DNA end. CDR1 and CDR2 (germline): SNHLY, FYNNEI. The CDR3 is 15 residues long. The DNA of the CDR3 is TGTGCCAGCAGTGATCTTAGGACAGGGGACGGCGAGCAGTACTTC. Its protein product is CASSDLRTGDGEQYF.

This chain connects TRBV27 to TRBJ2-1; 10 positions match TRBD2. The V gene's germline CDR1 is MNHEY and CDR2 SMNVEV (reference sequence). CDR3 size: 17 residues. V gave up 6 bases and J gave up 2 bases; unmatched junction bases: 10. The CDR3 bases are TGTGCCAGCAGCCCCTGGGCTAGCGGGAGTACCTACAATGAGCAGTTCTTC. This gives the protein CASSPWASGSTYNEQFF.

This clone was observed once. This chain's CDR3 is CASRVTGGEKLFF. CDR3 DNA sequence: TGTGCCAGCCGTGTAACTGGGGGGGAAAAACTGTTTTTT. The chain joins TRBV7-9 to TRBJ1-4, with D maybe TRBD1 (5 bases). CDR1 SEHNR and CDR2 FQNEAQ come from the germline V gene (reference sequence). The V end lost 8 bases, the J end lost 8 bases, and 15 bases lay between the germline ends. The CDR3 is 13 residues long.

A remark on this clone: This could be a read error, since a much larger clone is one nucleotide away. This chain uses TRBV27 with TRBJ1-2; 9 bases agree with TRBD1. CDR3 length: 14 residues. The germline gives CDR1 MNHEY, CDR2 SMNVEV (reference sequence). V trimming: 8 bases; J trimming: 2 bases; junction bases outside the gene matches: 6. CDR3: CASGPGQGNYGYTF. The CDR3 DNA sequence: TGTGCCAGCGGCCCCGGACAGGGGAACTATGGCTACACCTTC.

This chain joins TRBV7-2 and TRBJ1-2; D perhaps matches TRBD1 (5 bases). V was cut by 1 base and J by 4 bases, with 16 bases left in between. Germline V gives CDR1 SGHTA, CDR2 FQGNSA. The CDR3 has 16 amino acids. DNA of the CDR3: TGTGCCAGCAGCTTAGGTGGGGCCACCGGAGCCTATGGCTACACCTTC. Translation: CASSLGGATGAYGYTF.

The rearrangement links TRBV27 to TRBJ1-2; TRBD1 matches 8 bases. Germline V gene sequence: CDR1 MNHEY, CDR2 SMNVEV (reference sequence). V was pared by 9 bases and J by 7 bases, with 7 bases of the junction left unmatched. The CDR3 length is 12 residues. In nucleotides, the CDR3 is TGTGCCAGTAGTACTGACAGGGGTGGCTACACCTTC. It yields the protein CASSTDRGGYTF.

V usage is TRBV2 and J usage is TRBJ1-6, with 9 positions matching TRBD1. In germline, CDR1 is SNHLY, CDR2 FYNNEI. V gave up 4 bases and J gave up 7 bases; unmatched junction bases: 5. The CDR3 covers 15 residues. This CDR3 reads CASSAGQGRNSPLHF. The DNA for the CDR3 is TGTGCCAGCAGTGCGGGACAGGGTAGGAATTCACCCCTCCACTTT.

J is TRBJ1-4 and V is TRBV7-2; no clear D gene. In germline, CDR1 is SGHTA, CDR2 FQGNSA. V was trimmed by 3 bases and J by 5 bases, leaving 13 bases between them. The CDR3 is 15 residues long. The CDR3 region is CASSFVRTQNEKLFF. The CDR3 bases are TGTGCCAGCAGCTTTGTCCGCACCCAGAATGAAAAACTGTTTTTT.

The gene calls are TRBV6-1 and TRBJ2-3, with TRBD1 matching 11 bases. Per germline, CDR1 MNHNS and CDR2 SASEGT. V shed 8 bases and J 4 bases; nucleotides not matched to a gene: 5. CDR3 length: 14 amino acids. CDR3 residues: CASVRTGGADTQYF. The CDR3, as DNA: TGTGCCAGCGTCCGGACAGGGGGCGCAGATACGCAGTATTTT.

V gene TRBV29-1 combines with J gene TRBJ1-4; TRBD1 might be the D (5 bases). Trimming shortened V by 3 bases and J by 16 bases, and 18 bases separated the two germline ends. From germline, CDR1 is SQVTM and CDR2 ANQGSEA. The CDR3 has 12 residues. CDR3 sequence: CSVEIPVGGRFF. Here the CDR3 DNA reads TGCAGCGTTGAGATCCCCGTGGGGGGACGGTTTTTT. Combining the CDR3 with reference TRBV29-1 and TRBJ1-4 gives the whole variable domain SAVISQKPSRDICQRGTSLTIQCQVDSQVTMMFWYRQQPGQSLTLIATANQGSEATYESGFVIDKFPISRPNLTFSTLTVSNMSPEDSSIYLCSVEIPVGGRFFGSGTQLSVL.

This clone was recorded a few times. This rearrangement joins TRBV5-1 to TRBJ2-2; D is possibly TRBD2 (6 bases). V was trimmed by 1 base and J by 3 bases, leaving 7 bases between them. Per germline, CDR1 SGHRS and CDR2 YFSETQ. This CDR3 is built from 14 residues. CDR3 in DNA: TGCGCCAGCAGCTTGCCGGGGGACACCGGGGAGCTGTTTTTT. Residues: CASSLPGDTGELFF.

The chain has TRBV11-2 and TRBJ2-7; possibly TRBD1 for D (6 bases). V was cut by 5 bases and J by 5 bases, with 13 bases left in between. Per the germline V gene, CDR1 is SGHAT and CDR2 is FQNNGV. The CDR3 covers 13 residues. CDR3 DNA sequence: TGTGCCAGCAGCGTTTCGGACAGAAACGAGCAGTACTTC. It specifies CASSVSDRNEQYF.

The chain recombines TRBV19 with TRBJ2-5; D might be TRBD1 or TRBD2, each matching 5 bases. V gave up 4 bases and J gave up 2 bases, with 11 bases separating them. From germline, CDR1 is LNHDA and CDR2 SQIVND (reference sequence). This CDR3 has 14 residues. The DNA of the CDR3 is TGTGCCAGTAGTACAACCGGGGCTCAAGAGACCCAGTACTTC. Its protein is CASSTTGAQETQYF. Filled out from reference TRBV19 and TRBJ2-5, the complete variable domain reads DGGITQSPKYLFRKEGQNVTLSCEQNLNHDAMYWYRQDPGQGLRLIYYSQIVNDFQKGDIAEGYSVSREKKESFPLTVTSAQKNPTAFYLCASSTTGAQETQYFGPGTRLLVL.